Listed here are 11 T cell receptor beta chains from one sample, sequenced in a study of blood T cells in healthy people across ages. Then a second PCR, running about 6 to 12 cycles, was carried out with a sample-barcoded 5' primer and a J-beta primer mix. TCRdb analysed the 5' RACE reads with MiXCR anew, one entry per CDR3 protein. The repertoire consists of over 500,000 distinct CDR3 sequences, with roughly a quarter occurring once and the leading ten covering approximately 4%. The same sample was also studied in work on T cells of mothers and their children.

The sample was blood. Every receptor here comes from a boy aged 2 to 10 in good health.

The chain has TRBV29-1 and TRBJ1-1; 7 positions agree with TRBD1. The CDR3 covers 12 residues. Trimming took 5 bases from V and 1 from J; bases not matched to a gene: 1. Germline V CDR1 and CDR2: SQVTM, ANQGSEA. CDR3 sequence reads: CSVRQGNTEAFF. DNA of the CDR3: TGCAGCGTTCGACAGGGGAACACTGAAGCTTTCTTT.

The rearrangement joins TRBV25-1 to TRBJ2-7; perhaps TRBD1 as D (6 bases). Trimming took 4 bases from V and 1 from J, leaving 11 bases between them. The CDR3 spans 14 residues. Germline loops: CDR1 MGHDK, CDR2 SYGVNS. The CDR3 reads CASSVDSKSYEQYF. The CDR3 nucleotides are TGTGCCAGCAGTGTGGACAGCAAATCCTACGAGCAGTACTTC.

This clonotype was observed a handful of times. The rearrangement uses TRBV2 and TRBJ2-5; unclear D gene. The CDR3 contains 12 residues. Germline V lookup: CDR1 SNHLY, CDR2 FYNNEI. Trimming pared 7 bases from V and 0 bases from J, leaving 6 bases between. The CDR3 DNA sequence: TGTGCCAGCAAAGTAGACCAAGAGACCCAGTACTTC. It specifies CASKVDQETQYF. The variable domain in full, with the rest retrieved from reference TRBV2 and TRBJ2-5, is EPEVTQTPSHQVTQMGQEVILRCVPISNHLYFYWYRQILGQKVEFLVSFYNNEISEKSEIFDDQFSVERPDGSNFTLKIRSTKLEDSAMYFCASKVDQETQYFGPGTRLLVL.

This clonotype was seen a few times. The J gene is TRBJ2-5, the V gene TRBV9; D tentatively reads TRBD1 or TRBD2 (5 bases each). The ends were cut back, 4 bases at V and 3 bases at J, with 13 bases in the middle. Germline CDR1 SGDLS, CDR2 YYNGEE. The CDR3 has 14 amino acids. DNA for the CDR3: TGTGCCAGCAGCCCCGGGGCGGAAAAAGAGACCCAGTACTTC. It is translated as CASSPGAEKETQYF.

There are a few counts of this clonotype. The rearrangement links TRBV2 to TRBJ1-2; possibly TRBD1 for D (5 bases). Trimming cost V 7 bases and J 4 bases, with 22 bases left between them. This CDR3 contains 16 residues. Germline CDR1 SNHLY, CDR2 FYNNEI. The CDR3 DNA reads TGTGCCAGCAAACCGGGGGAGCAGTTCGTGATCTATGGCTACACCTTC. It translates to CASKPGEQFVIYGYTF.

This clonotype has more than one count but fewer than ten. This chain joins TRBV5-1 and TRBJ1-2; 7 bases map to TRBD1. This CDR3 has 13 amino acids. CDR1 and CDR2 from the germline V gene are SGHRS and YFSETQ. V lost 3 bases to trimming and J lost 6 bases; unmatched junction nucleotides: 5. The CDR3 sequence is CASSSGQENGYTF. The CDR3 bases are TGCGCCAGCAGCTCTGGACAGGAAAATGGCTACACCTTC.

V usage is TRBV5-1 and J usage is TRBJ2-7; 7 bases align to TRBD2. The CDR3 contains 14 residues. Trimming took 7 bases from V and 4 from J; bases not matched to a gene: 11. The germline V gene encodes CDR1 SGHRS and CDR2 YFSETQ. For the CDR3, the DNA is TGCGCCAGCCGGGACTACCACGGGCCATACGAGCAGTACTTC. Residues: CASRDYHGPYEQYF. Variable domain in full (rest from reference TRBV5-1 and TRBJ2-7): KAGVTQTPRYLIKTRGQQVTLSCSPISGHRSVSWYQQTPGQGLQFLFEYFSETQRNKGNFPGRFSGRQFSNSRSEMNVSTLELGDSALYLCASRDYHGPYEQYFGPGTRLTVT.

This chain links TRBV21-1 with TRBJ2-5. TRBV21-1 is an annotated pseudogene. The CDR3 extends over 11 amino acids. This CDR3 is CARIWLETQYF. The CDR3 DNA is TGTGCCAGAATTTGGCTGGAGACCCAGTACTTC.

The chain joins TRBV12-3 or TRBV12-4 to TRBJ2-3, with 8 bases lining up with TRBD2. Trimming cost V 10 bases and J 1 base; bases outside gene matches: 4. The CDR3 loop spans 13 amino acids. The CDR3 DNA reads as TGTGCCATATCGGGGGGGGGCACAGATACGCAGTATTTT. Translation: CAISGGGTDTQYF.

This clonotype was observed a few times. V and J are TRBV3-1 and TRBJ2-2; D not certain. Trimming stripped 0 bases from V and 4 bases from J, with 3 bases between. CDR3 length: 13 residues. Germline lookup yields CDR1 LGHDT and CDR2 YNNKEL (reference sequence). The CDR3 nucleotides are TGTGCCAGCAGCCAAGACCCCACCGGGGAGCTGTTTTTT. Amino acid sequence: CASSQDPTGELFF.

The chain uses TRBV6-2 or TRBV6-3 and TRBJ2-2, with unresolved D. Trimming left V 5 bases short and J 5 bases short, with 12 bases between. The CDR3 is 14 amino acids. CDR1 is MNHEY, CDR2 SVGEGT, per germline. The CDR3: CASSPLTATGELFF. In DNA form, the CDR3 reads TGTGCCAGCAGTCCACTAACAGCGACCGGGGAGCTGTTTTTT.